These 31 T cell receptor beta chains originate from one sample sequenced in a study of OX40 agonist ivuxolimab in advanced cancers. Profiled with immunoSEQ multiplex PCR; TCRdb holds only in-frame clones, not every one. Of under 50,000 clones detected, less than 85% appear once; the ten largest clones hold about 8.1%. Source: CD4+ or CD8+ T cells sorted from blood, taken in a trial of the OX40 agonist ivuxolimab. All receptors come from an adult with an advanced solid tumor such as melanoma, head and neck, liver or kidney cancer.

This chain uses TRBV30 with TRBJ1-1, with D possibly TRBD1 on 5 matching bases. Germline V gene lookup returns CDR1 GTSNPN and CDR2 SVGIG (reference sequence). CDR3 length equals 15 residues. V gave up 0 bases and J gave up 0 bases, with 11 bases separating them. CDR3: CAWSVSDMLNTEAFF. Written as DNA, the CDR3 is TGTGCCTGGAGTGTATCGGACATGTTGAACACTGAAGCTTTCTTT.

V and J are TRBV10-1 and TRBJ1-1, with D uncertain. There are 14 residues in the CDR3. From germline, CDR1 is WNHNN and CDR2 SYGVQD (reference sequence). V was clipped by 0 bases and J by 10 bases, with 15 bases between them. The CDR3 reads CASSESMSRPRAFF. The CDR3 coding sequence is TGCGCCAGCAGTGAGTCGATGTCTCGGCCGCGAGCTTTCTTT.

This rearrangement joins TRBV16 to TRBJ1-2; the D gene is possibly TRBD1 (5 bases). There are 14 residues in the CDR3. Germline loops: CDR1 KGHSY, CDR2 FQNENV. Trimming took 1 base from V and 4 from J, leaving 10 bases between them. The CDR3 loop is CASSQWGGLYGYTF. CDR3 DNA: TGTGCCAGCAGCCAATGGGGGGGACTCTATGGCTACACCTTC.

This chain links TRBV10-3 with TRBJ2-5; D not certain. Germline values: CDR1 ENHRY, CDR2 SYGVKD. The V and J ends lost 3 bases and 5 bases respectively, with 13 bases between them. The CDR3 contains 14 residues. CDR3 sequence reads: CAISDPGPRETQYF. The CDR3 DNA is TGTGCCATCAGTGATCCCGGGCCGAGGGAGACCCAGTACTTC.

This CDR3 is CASRGGTSAGTGELFF. DNA for the CDR3: TGTGCCAGCAGAGGGGGGACTAGCGCGGGCACCGGGGAGCTGTTTTTT. The chain uses TRBV7-6 and TRBJ2-2; 10 bases fit TRBD2. The V segment lost 6 bases and the J segment 4 bases; nucleotides outside the gene matches: 8. Germline-derived CDR1 and CDR2 are SGHVS and FNYEAQ. There are 16 residues in the CDR3.

The V call is TRBV5-1, the J call TRBJ2-7; D is perhaps TRBD1 (7 bases). The CDR3 totals 15 residues. V gave up 0 bases and J gave up 6 bases, with 16 bases separating them. The germline CDR1 and CDR2 sequences are SGHRS and YFSETQ. CDR3 sequence reads: CASSLGLGQGGEQYF. DNA of the CDR3: TGCGCCAGCAGCTTGGGCTTGGGGCAGGGGGGCGAGCAGTACTTC.

Regarding this clone: This sample includes further DNA sequences coding for the same CDR3. J is TRBJ1-5 and V is TRBV19; D call uncertain. V was clipped by 5 bases and J by 2 bases, with 7 bases between them. Germline loops: CDR1 LNHDA, CDR2 SQIVND (reference sequence). This CDR3 has 13 amino acids. The CDR3 here is CASSGTGNQPQHF. Written as DNA, the CDR3 is TGTGCCAGTAGTGGAACGGGCAATCAGCCCCAGCATTTT.

The chain carries TRBV5-6 and TRBJ2-7; D is ambiguous. The CDR3 consists of 15 residues. The germline V gene has CDR1 SGHDT and CDR2 YYEEEE. V was pared by 1 base and J by 0 bases, with 11 bases between. In nucleotides, the CDR3 is TGTGCCAGCAGCTTGTATTCGGGTCACTCCTACGAGCAGTACTTC. It specifies CASSLYSGHSYEQYF.

The gene calls are TRBV9 and TRBJ1-5; a weak D match, TRBD1 (6 bases). Germline CDR1 SGDLS, CDR2 YYNGEE. V was cut by 3 bases and J by 7 bases, with 20 bases left in between. The CDR3 totals 16 residues. CDR3 sequence (DNA): TGTGCCAGCAGCGCCGGGGGGCAGGGCTTAGACCAGCCCCAGCATTTT. It specifies CASSAGGQGLDQPQHF. Based on the CDR3 plus reference TRBV9 and TRBJ1-5, the full variable domain is DSGVTQTPKHLITATGQRVTLRCSPRSGDLSVYWYQQSLDQGLQFLIQYYNGEERAKGNILERFSAQQFPDLHSELNLSSLELGDSALYFCASSAGGQGLDQPQHFGDGTRLSIL.

The genes are TRBV6-4 and TRBJ1-4; D is perhaps TRBD1 (6 bases). Trimming took 5 bases from V and 8 from J, leaving 15 bases between them. CDR1 and CDR2 (germline): MRHNA, SNTAGT. The CDR3 loop spans 14 amino acids. This CDR3 reads CASSYGGEREKLFF. The CDR3 DNA is TGTGCCAGCAGTTACGGGGGCGAAAGGGAAAAACTGTTTTTT.

The V gene is TRBV11-2, the J gene TRBJ2-3; 7 positions agree with TRBD2. V gave up 6 bases and J gave up 14 bases; unmatched junction bases: 26. CDR1 is SGHAT and CDR2 is FQNNGV in the germline V gene. This CDR3 region has 17 residues. In DNA form, the CDR3 reads TGTGCCAGCAGTCTGCTCCGCGGGAGTCGTGTGAACACCCGGTGGTATTTT. Protein: CASSLLRGSRVNTRWYF.

The V call is TRBV27, the J call TRBJ1-2; D gene unclear. This CDR3 has 12 amino acids. Trimming stripped 10 bases from V and 3 bases from J, with 12 bases between. Germline lookup yields CDR1 MNHEY and CDR2 SMNVEV (reference sequence). The CDR3 protein is CATGRIDYGYTF. The DNA of the CDR3 is TGTGCCACCGGACGGATCGACTATGGCTACACCTTC.

The chain has TRBV7-6 and TRBJ2-3; 7 bases map to TRBD2. CDR3 size: 16 residues. Germline V gene lookup returns CDR1 SGHVS and CDR2 FNYEAQ. The J segment lost 2 bases and the V segment lost 7 bases, leaving 12 bases of the junction unmatched. The CDR3 is CASTLRGVEFTDTQYF. CDR3 bases: TGTGCCAGCACCCTTCGGGGGGTGGAATTCACAGATACGCAGTATTTT. Supplemented by reference TRBV7-6 and TRBJ2-3, the full variable domain reads GAGVSQSPRYKVTKRGQDVALRCDPISGHVSLYWYRQALGQGPEFLTYFNYEAQQDKSGLPNDRFSAERPEGSISTLTIQRTEQRDSAMYRCASTLRGVEFTDTQYFGPGTRLTVL.

V usage is TRBV7-9 and J usage is TRBJ1-2; D remains ambiguous. The V end was cut by 5 bases, the J end by 0 bases, with 13 bases between. Germline V gene data show CDR1 as SEHNR and CDR2 as FQNEAQ (reference sequence). The CDR3 totals 15 residues. The CDR3 is CASSGGAGANYGYTF. The CDR3 nucleotides are TGTGCCAGCAGCGGTGGTGCAGGCGCTAACTATGGCTACACCTTC.

The chain combines TRBV7-9 with TRBJ2-7, with D possibly being TRBD2 (5 bases). The germline V gene has CDR1 SEHNR and CDR2 FQNEAQ (reference sequence). Trimming removed 6 bases at V and 0 bases at J, with 18 bases between. The CDR3 spans 16 residues. CDR3 DNA sequence: TGTGCCAGCAGTCAAGGGCATAGCGCCGACTCCTACGAGCAGTACTTC. It specifies CASSQGHSADSYEQYF.

The chain couples TRBV5-6 to TRBJ1-4, with TRBD1 as a possible D gene (5 bases). CDR1 SGHDT and CDR2 YYEEEE come from the germline V gene. V gave up 7 bases and J gave up 8 bases, with 12 bases separating them. The CDR3 is 12 amino acids. The CDR3 DNA sequence: TGTGCCAGCTACAGCCGGGGGGAAAAACTGTTTTTT. Protein: CASYSRGEKLFF.

This clone was found once. The chain recombines TRBV4-3 with TRBJ1-2; D gene unclear. V was clipped by 1 base and J by 4 bases, with 16 bases between them. The length of the CDR3 is 16 residues. Germline values: CDR1 LGHNA, CDR2 YSLEER. In DNA, the CDR3 is TGCGCCAGCAGCCAAGTTCGGGGTCGAGGGTCCTATGGCTACACCTTC. Translated, it gives CASSQVRGRGSYGYTF.

This chain connects TRBV21-1 to TRBJ1-5; the table gives TRBD1 as D, unverified against the DNA. TRBV21-1 is marked as a pseudogene. The CDR3 consists of 14 residues. CDR3 residues: CASPSGHHNQPQHF. CDR3 bases: TGTGCCAGCCCTTCCGGACACCATAATCAGCCCCAGCATTTT.

The genes are TRBV19 and TRBJ1-1; D not certain. CDR1 and CDR2 (germline): LNHDA, SQIVND (reference sequence). V was shortened by 6 bases and J by 4 bases, with 6 bases between the two germline ends. This CDR3 has 11 residues. The CDR3 sequence: CASRAGTEAFF. The CDR3 DNA reads as TGTGCCAGTAGGGCAGGCACTGAAGCTTTCTTT.

This chain links TRBV20-1 with TRBJ1-2; the D gene is possibly TRBD1 (5 bases). CDR1 is DFQATT and CDR2 is SNEGSKA in the germline V gene (reference sequence). The CDR3 covers 11 residues. The CDR3 DNA reads as TGCAAAGTCCCAGGGCCCTATGGCTACACCTTC. This gives the protein CKVPGPYGYTF.

This rearrangement joins TRBV7-9 to TRBJ1-2; D might be TRBD1 (6 bases). Trimming shortened V by 1 base and J by 7 bases, and 16 bases separated the two germline ends. Germline V gives CDR1 SEHNR, CDR2 FQNEAQ (reference sequence). The CDR3 has 15 residues. The CDR3 sequence is CASSLVEGGLFGYTF. The CDR3 nucleotides read TGTGCCAGCAGCTTAGTGGAGGGGGGCCTCTTTGGCTACACCTTC.

This rearrangement joins TRBV9 to TRBJ2-3, with D tentatively TRBD1 or TRBD2 (5 bases each). With 0 bases removed from V and 4 bases from J, the gap between germline ends came to 12 bases. Germline CDR1 reads SGDLS; CDR2 reads YYNGEE. CDR3 length equals 15 residues. CDR3: CASSVGSLGADTQYF. CDR3 nucleotides: TGTGCCAGCAGCGTAGGCTCCTTGGGGGCAGATACGCAGTATTTT.

This clone has a single count. The chain employs TRBV5-1 and TRBJ2-7; tentative D call: TRBD2 (5 bases). CDR1 SGHRS and CDR2 YFSETQ come from the germline V gene. The V end lost 0 bases, the J end lost 3 bases, and 13 bases lay between the germline ends. The CDR3 runs to 15 residues. This chain's CDR3 is CASSLAGIRDYEQYF. CDR3 DNA: TGCGCCAGCAGCTTGGCCGGGATACGGGACTACGAGCAGTACTTC.

The chain is built from TRBV7-2 and TRBJ2-7; D remains ambiguous. Germline lookup yields CDR1 SGHTA and CDR2 FQGNSA. The CDR3 sequence is 13 residues long. V dropped 4 bases and J dropped 3 bases, with 10 bases sitting between them. CDR3 sequence (DNA): TGTGCCAGCAGCTATACTGGGGTCTACGAGCAGTACTTC. Its translation is CASSYTGVYEQYF.

Here the CDR3 reads CASGLGRGNEAFF. The CDR3 DNA reads as TGTGCTAGTGGTTTGGGTAGGGGGAACGAAGCTTTCTTT. The chain couples TRBV12-5 to TRBJ1-1; maybe TRBD1 (6 bases). V was clipped by 1 base and J by 8 bases, with 11 bases between them. CDR1 is LGHNT, CDR2 FRNRAP, per germline. The CDR3 is made up of 13 amino acids.

This clone came up once. The chain recombines TRBV4-3 with TRBJ1-6; 9 nucleotides match TRBD1. CDR3 length: 14 amino acids. From germline, CDR1 is LGHNA and CDR2 YSLEER. J gave up 9 bases and V 0 bases, and 0 bases lay outside the gene matches. CDR3 in DNA: TGCGCCAGCAGCCAAGAGGACAGGGGTTCACCCCTCCACTTT. The encoded protein is CASSQEDRGSPLHF.

The chain links TRBV4-3 to TRBJ1-2, with D tentatively TRBD1 (5 bases). The CDR3 contains 15 residues. Germline V gene data show CDR1 as LGHNA and CDR2 as YSLEER. V lost 0 bases, J lost 4 bases, and 12 bases lay in between. CDR3 amino acids: CASSQEPNQGYGYTF. The CDR3, as DNA: TGCGCCAGCAGCCAAGAGCCCAACCAGGGCTATGGCTACACCTTC.

The chain is built from TRBV7-2 and TRBJ2-1, with 9 bases lining up with TRBD1. With V trimmed by 1 base and J by 1 base, 2 bases remained unmatched. The V gene's germline CDR1 is SGHTA and CDR2 FQGNSA. The CDR3 has 16 residues. In DNA form, the CDR3 reads TGTGCCAGCAGCTTAGGGGGGACAGGGTCCTACAATGAGCAGTTCTTC. It translates to CASSLGGTGSYNEQFF.

The table lists this clone with a count of one. The V and J genes are TRBV19 and TRBJ2-5; 10 bases agree with TRBD1. V lost 6 bases, J lost 5 bases, and 12 bases stayed unmatched. Germline assignment: CDR1 LNHDA and CDR2 SQIVND (reference sequence). CDR3 size: 16 residues. The CDR3 reads CASSRGDRGLGETQYF. The CDR3 DNA sequence: TGTGCCAGTAGCAGAGGTGACAGGGGGCTCGGGGAGACCCAGTACTTC. The entire variable domain, with the rest obtained from reference TRBV19 and TRBJ2-5, is as follows: DGGITQSPKYLFRKEGQNVTLSCEQNLNHDAMYWYRQDPGQGLRLIYYSQIVNDFQKGDIAEGYSVSREKKESFPLTVTSAQKNPTAFYLCASSRGDRGLGETQYFGPGTRLLVL.

This chain joins TRBV5-6 and TRBJ2-7, with D tentatively TRBD2 (6 bases). The CDR3 runs 14 residues. The germline V gene encodes CDR1 SGHDT and CDR2 YYEEEE. Trimming removed 4 bases from V and 4 bases from J, with 15 bases in between. The CDR3 DNA is TGTGCCAGCAGCAACTCTTTTAGCGGTTACGAGCAGTACTTC. Translation: CASSNSFSGYEQYF.

The rearrangement uses TRBV18 and TRBJ2-1, with 9 bases identical to TRBD2. V trimming: 5 bases; J trimming: 4 bases; junction bases outside the gene matches: 3. The CDR3 extends over 14 amino acids. Germline CDR1 KGHSH, CDR2 LQKENI. CDR3 sequence: CASSVAGAYNEQFF. DNA of the CDR3: TGTGCCAGCTCAGTAGCGGGAGCTTACAATGAGCAGTTCTTC.